This T cell receptor (beta chain) originates from a study of tissue T cells after allogeneic stem cell transplantation. Study outcomes and limitations: Only a limited share of tissue TCRs appeared in blood or spleen. TCR repertoires tracked anatomic similarity, regardless of disease or transplant status. Shared clones across patients were few; motif clustering revealed tissue-specific shared signatures.

With respect to this clone: Its antigen remains unidentified.

Autopsy tissues included GI tract, liver, skin and lymphoid organs. CDR1 and CDR2 (germline): DFQATT, SNEGSKA (reference sequence). The CDR3 spans 10 residues. V lost 6 bases and J lost 7, with 9 bases in between. TCRdb's copy holds only in-frame clones and misses some; the assay was immunoSEQ multiplex PCR. The profile shows just over 4,000 clones, over 55% of them singletons. The sample here was tissue from the esophagus, taken at autopsy. The rearrangement uses TRBV20-1 and TRBJ1-2; no clear D gene. This receptor was taken from an older female donor with lung cancer. The CDR3 reads CSAWSIGYTF. In DNA form, the CDR3 reads TGCAGTGCCTGGAGCATTGGCTACACCTTC.